This T cell receptor (beta chain) comes out of a study of CD8+ T cells in alopecia areata. The wider study: Among treated patients, oral tofacitinib was administered at 5 to 10 mg twice daily.

Peripheral blood and lesional scalp punch biopsies came from alopecia areata patients. Separation by sorting yielded CD4+ and CD8+ T cells from PBMCs. Unmatched junction bases numbered 2, after V lost 4 bases and J lost 2 bases. This CDR3 has 15 residues. CDR1 and CDR2 from the germline V gene are SGDLS and YYNGEE. Reverse transcription of extracted RNA yielded cDNA, which provided the sequencing template. Assay: immunoSEQ multiplex PCR; the TCRdb copy retains only in-frame clones and omits some. Here the sample spans about 130,000 clones, about 50% being singletons. V is TRBV9 and J is TRBJ2-6; 8 bases line up with TRBD1. The sequences come from CD8+ T cells sorted from blood, collected at week 0. The clonotype was recovered from a human donor with alopecia areata. The CDR3 reads CASSLTGAGANVLTF. The DNA for the CDR3 is TGTGCCAGCAGCCTGACAGGGGCTGGGGCCAACGTCCTGACTTTC.